The rows below give T cell receptor beta chains drawn from one sample of a study of T-cell memory formation after mild COVID-19. From the 5' RACE reads, TCRdb called clonotypes with MiXCR, one entry per CDR3 protein. In the table there are 250,000 or so distinct CDR3 sequences, roughly 18% of which are singletons. Sequenced: PBMCs or a T cell subset sorted from them (not recorded which). These receptors originate from a man in his late teens or twenties who had mild COVID-19 (a few samples of this study predate the infection). Cell type and time point are not known. The CDR3 runs from the conserved cysteine through the conserved F or W. The D gene is left open where the match is weak. Clone size is shown for a subset of rows, as once, few, many or a class of expanded clone.

CDR3aa: CASSPPGNGANVLTF; CDR3nt: TGTGCCAGCAGTCCTCCAGGGAACGGGGCCAACGTCCTGACTTTC; j_gene: TRBJ2-6; v_gene: TRBV7-9; abundance: NA; d_gene: NA
CDR3aa: CASSPGQASSGNTIYF; CDR3nt: TGCGCCAGCAGCCCGGGACAGGCCAGCTCTGGAAACACCATATATTTT; j_gene: TRBJ1-3; v_gene: TRBV4-1; abundance: NA; d_gene: TRBD1
CDR3aa: CASSLGPSGVADTQYF; CDR3nt: TGTGCCAGCAGCTTAGGGCCTAGCGGAGTGGCAGATACGCAGTATTTT; j_gene: TRBJ2-3; v_gene: TRBV7-2; abundance: NA; d_gene: TRBD2
CDR3aa: CASSLARRGANNEQFF; CDR3nt: TGTGCCAGCAGCTTAGCGCGGCGGGGGGCCAACAATGAGCAGTTCTTC; j_gene: TRBJ2-1; v_gene: TRBV7-6; abundance: NA; d_gene: TRBD2
CDR3aa: CASSSNRDRTGELFF; CDR3nt: TGTGCCAGCAGCTCGAACAGGGATCGGACCGGGGAGCTGTTTTTT; j_gene: TRBJ2-2; v_gene: TRBV7-9; abundance: NA; d_gene: NA
CDR3aa: CASSPSSGATDTQYF; CDR3nt: TGTGCCAGCAGCCCCAGCAGCGGGGCCACAGATACGCAGTATTTT; j_gene: TRBJ2-3; v_gene: TRBV5-5; abundance: NA; d_gene: TRBD2
CDR3aa: CASSLRRDEAFF; CDR3nt: TGTGCCAGCAGCTTAAGGCGGGATGAAGCTTTCTTT; j_gene: TRBJ1-1; v_gene: TRBV7-9; abundance: NA; d_gene: NA
CDR3aa: CASSQDPSLPYYGYTF; CDR3nt: TGCGCCAGCAGCCAAGACCCGAGCCTGCCTTACTATGGCTACACCTTC; j_gene: TRBJ1-2; v_gene: TRBV4-1; abundance: few; d_gene: NA
CDR3aa: CSARTPSYNEQFF; CDR3nt: TGCAGTGCCAGGACACCCTCCTACAATGAGCAGTTCTTC; j_gene: TRBJ2-1; v_gene: TRBV20-1; abundance: few; d_gene: NA
CDR3aa: CSARDLTSFTETQYF; CDR3nt: TGCAGTGCTAGAGATCTAACTAGCTTTACGGAGACCCAGTACTTC; j_gene: TRBJ2-5; v_gene: TRBV20-1; abundance: NA; d_gene: NA
CDR3aa: CASSESQSLPDNSPLHF; CDR3nt: TGTGCCAGCAGTGAAAGCCAATCGTTACCGGATAATTCACCCCTCCACTTT; j_gene: TRBJ1-6; v_gene: TRBV25-1; abundance: few; d_gene: NA
CDR3aa: CASSAGAREQYF; CDR3nt: TGTGCCAGCAGCGCGGGGGCTCGGGAGCAGTACTTC; j_gene: TRBJ2-7; v_gene: TRBV3-1; abundance: NA; d_gene: NA
CDR3aa: CASSLGGQGYGYTF; CDR3nt: TGCGCCAGCAGCTTAGGGGGGCAGGGCTATGGCTACACCTTC; j_gene: TRBJ1-2; v_gene: TRBV5-1; abundance: few; d_gene: NA
CDR3aa: CASSTRTSGGANEQFF; CDR3nt: TGTGCCAGCAGCACCCGGACTAGCGGGGGGGCAAATGAGCAGTTCTTC; j_gene: TRBJ2-1; v_gene: TRBV7-2; abundance: few; d_gene: TRBD2
CDR3aa: CASSSVREGSPLHF; CDR3nt: TGTGCCAGCAGTTCGGTCAGGGAAGGTTCACCCCTCCACTTT; j_gene: TRBJ1-6; v_gene: TRBV12-3/TRBV12-4; abundance: NA; d_gene: NA
CDR3aa: CASSVGQGAYEQYF; CDR3nt: TGTGCCAGCAGCGTCGGACAGGGTGCCTACGAGCAGTACTTC; j_gene: TRBJ2-7; v_gene: TRBV7-8; abundance: many; d_gene: TRBD1
CDR3aa: CASSQGVWTGKFHGYTF; CDR3nt: TGCGCCAGCAGCCAAGGGGTCTGGACAGGGAAATTCCATGGCTACACCTTC; j_gene: TRBJ1-2; v_gene: TRBV4-3; abundance: few; d_gene: TRBD1
CDR3aa: CASSSRLGQNTEAFF; CDR3nt: TGTGCCAGCAGTTCCCGATTGGGCCAGAACACTGAAGCTTTCTTT; j_gene: TRBJ1-1; v_gene: TRBV27; abundance: NA; d_gene: NA
CDR3aa: CASTLNTASSYNEQFF; CDR3nt: TGTGCCAGCACACTTAACACTGCCAGCTCCTACAATGAGCAGTTCTTC; j_gene: TRBJ2-1; v_gene: TRBV11-2; abundance: NA; d_gene: NA
CDR3aa: CASRDRGPEAFF; CDR3nt: TGTGCCAGCAGAGACAGGGGTCCTGAAGCTTTCTTT; j_gene: TRBJ1-1; v_gene: TRBV2; abundance: NA; d_gene: TRBD1
CDR3aa: CASSQETSYEQFF; CDR3nt: TGTGCCAGCAGCCAAGAGACTAGCTATGAGCAGTTCTTC; j_gene: TRBJ2-1; v_gene: TRBV3-1; abundance: NA; d_gene: TRBD2
CDR3aa: CSVGVRDTQYF; CDR3nt: TGCAGCGTTGGGGTTCGGGATACGCAGTATTTT; j_gene: TRBJ2-3; v_gene: TRBV29-1; abundance: few; d_gene: NA
CDR3aa: CASSYSSEGTRDYEQYF; CDR3nt: TGTGCCAGCAGTTACTCGAGTGAGGGCACGAGAGACTACGAGCAGTACTTC; j_gene: TRBJ2-7; v_gene: TRBV6-2/TRBV6-3; abundance: few; d_gene: NA
CDR3aa: CASSQGDRVTGELFF; CDR3nt: TGCGCCAGCAGCCAAGGGGACAGGGTGACCGGGGAGCTGTTTTTT; j_gene: TRBJ2-2; v_gene: TRBV4-1; abundance: many; d_gene: TRBD1
CDR3aa: CSARGAASFRTQETQYF; CDR3nt: TGCAGTGCTAGAGGTGCTGCCTCGTTCCGGACCCAAGAGACCCAGTACTTC; j_gene: TRBJ2-5; v_gene: TRBV20-1; abundance: NA; d_gene: NA
CDR3aa: CASSLASVTGGNEKLFF; CDR3nt: TGTGCCAGCAGCCTGGCCTCAGTCACAGGGGGTAATGAAAAACTGTTTTTT; j_gene: TRBJ1-4; v_gene: TRBV5-4; abundance: NA; d_gene: TRBD1
CDR3aa: CASSRKDRGVGVYNEQFF; CDR3nt: TGTGCCAGCAGCCGAAAGGACAGGGGAGTTGGGGTGTACAATGAGCAGTTCTTC; j_gene: TRBJ2-1; v_gene: TRBV5-5; abundance: many; d_gene: TRBD1
CDR3aa: CSARTGTGQPQHF; CDR3nt: TGCAGTGCTAGAACAGGTACAGGTCAGCCCCAGCATTTT; j_gene: TRBJ1-5; v_gene: TRBV20-1; abundance: few; d_gene: NA
CDR3aa: CASSLLGPDTGELFF; CDR3nt: TGTGCCAGCTCACTCCTCGGACCTGACACCGGGGAGCTGTTTTTT; j_gene: TRBJ2-2; v_gene: TRBV18; abundance: NA; d_gene: NA
CDR3aa: CASRDPQGALVTEAFF; CDR3nt: TGCGCCAGCAGGGATCCACAGGGGGCCCTAGTGACTGAAGCTTTCTTT; j_gene: TRBJ1-1; v_gene: TRBV4-1; abundance: NA; d_gene: TRBD1
CDR3aa: CATSRGLAGRDTQYF; CDR3nt: TGTGCCACCAGCCGTGGACTAGCGGGGAGAGATACGCAGTATTTT; j_gene: TRBJ2-3; v_gene: TRBV15; abundance: few; d_gene: TRBD2
CDR3aa: CASSQGNPVGQSYF; CDR3nt: TGCGCCAGCAGCCAAGGTAACCCGGTGGGACAGTCGTACTTC; j_gene: TRBJ2-7; v_gene: TRBV4-3; abundance: few; d_gene: TRBD1
CDR3aa: CASSQGATGGIYEQYF; CDR3nt: TGCGCCAGCAGCCAAGGAGCGACAGGGGGAATCTACGAGCAGTACTTC; j_gene: TRBJ2-7; v_gene: TRBV4-3; abundance: NA; d_gene: TRBD1
CDR3aa: CASKEETQYF; CDR3nt: TGTGCCAGCAAAGAAGAGACCCAGTACTTC; j_gene: TRBJ2-5; v_gene: TRBV2; abundance: NA; d_gene: NA
CDR3aa: CASSYDQGPTEAFF; CDR3nt: TGTGCCAGCAGTTACGATCAGGGTCCCACTGAAGCTTTCTTT; j_gene: TRBJ1-1; v_gene: TRBV6-6; abundance: NA; d_gene: NA
CDR3aa: CASSGTGRDTQYF; CDR3nt: TGTGCCAGCAGCGGAACTGGGCGAGATACGCAGTATTTT; j_gene: TRBJ2-3; v_gene: TRBV9; abundance: few; d_gene: NA
CDR3aa: CASSPTRPTGELFF; CDR3nt: TGTGCCAGCAGCCCGACTAGACCCACCGGGGAGCTGTTTTTT; j_gene: TRBJ2-2; v_gene: TRBV7-2; abundance: NA; d_gene: NA
CDR3aa: CASLIDRDTEAFF; CDR3nt: TGTGCCAGCCTGATCGACAGGGACACTGAAGCTTTCTTT; j_gene: TRBJ1-1; v_gene: TRBV7-8; abundance: NA; d_gene: TRBD1
CDR3aa: CASSSPGGSNRELFF; CDR3nt: TGTGCCAGCAGTTCACCGGGGGGATCTAATCGGGAGCTGTTTTTT; j_gene: TRBJ2-2; v_gene: TRBV27; abundance: NA; d_gene: TRBD2
CDR3aa: CASSYPGQGRKQYF; CDR3nt: TGTGCCAGCAGTTACCCGGGACAGGGCAGGAAGCAGTACTTC; j_gene: TRBJ2-7; v_gene: TRBV6-5; abundance: few; d_gene: TRBD1
CDR3aa: CSASSGPYNEQFF; CDR3nt: TGCAGTGCTAGCTCAGGACCCTACAATGAGCAGTTCTTC; j_gene: TRBJ2-1; v_gene: TRBV20-1; abundance: few; d_gene: NA
CDR3aa: CASSLEGTGTGELFF; CDR3nt: TGCGCCAGCAGCTTGGAAGGGACAGGCACCGGGGAGCTGTTTTTT; j_gene: TRBJ2-2; v_gene: TRBV5-1; abundance: NA; d_gene: TRBD1
CDR3aa: CASSYSFEVQETQYF; CDR3nt: TGTGCCAGCAGTTACAGTTTTGAAGTCCAAGAGACCCAGTACTTC; j_gene: TRBJ2-5; v_gene: TRBV6-2/TRBV6-3; abundance: NA; d_gene: NA
CDR3aa: CASSRTDYYNEQFF; CDR3nt: TGTGCCAGCAGTCGGACGGACTATTACAATGAGCAGTTCTTC; j_gene: TRBJ2-1; v_gene: TRBV6-5; abundance: once; d_gene: NA
CDR3aa: CASPGGGRMNTEAFF; CDR3nt: TGTGCCAGCCCCGGGGGGGGGCGAATGAACACTGAAGCTTTCTTT; j_gene: TRBJ1-1; v_gene: TRBV5-5; abundance: few; d_gene: NA
CDR3aa: CATSGHWTDTQYF; CDR3nt: TGTGCCACCAGCGGCCACTGGACAGATACGCAGTATTTT; j_gene: TRBJ2-3; v_gene: TRBV15; abundance: few; d_gene: NA
CDR3aa: CASSLIRGPVEAFF; CDR3nt: TGTGCCAGCAGCTTAATCAGGGGGCCGGTTGAAGCTTTCTTT; j_gene: TRBJ1-1; v_gene: TRBV7-2; abundance: few; d_gene: TRBD1
CDR3aa: CAISAAGTANTEAFF; CDR3nt: TGTGCCATCAGTGCCGCCGGGACAGCGAACACTGAAGCTTTCTTT; j_gene: TRBJ1-1; v_gene: TRBV10-3; abundance: few; d_gene: TRBD1
CDR3aa: CASSQGRVSGQPQHF; CDR3nt: TGTGCCAGCAGCCAGGGAAGGGTCTCGGGGCAGCCCCAGCATTTT; j_gene: TRBJ1-5; v_gene: TRBV3-1; abundance: NA; d_gene: NA
CDR3aa: CASLMTGSNQPQHF; CDR3nt: TGTGCCAGCTTGATGACCGGTAGCAATCAGCCCCAGCATTTT; j_gene: TRBJ1-5; v_gene: TRBV19; abundance: NA; d_gene: NA
CDR3aa: CASSQATGQPGELFF; CDR3nt: TGCGCCAGCAGCCAAGCAACGGGACAGCCCGGGGAGCTGTTTTTT; j_gene: TRBJ2-2; v_gene: TRBV4-3; abundance: many; d_gene: TRBD1
CDR3aa: CSVDRGGTGELFF; CDR3nt: TGCAGCGTTGACAGGGGCGGCACCGGGGAGCTGTTTTTT; j_gene: TRBJ2-2; v_gene: TRBV29-1; abundance: NA; d_gene: NA